The T cell receptor beta chain described here comes from a study of blood T cell repertoires in COVID-19. Methods used by the authors: It was from reference gene primer amplification that nucleated cell counts were estimated. Generated by immunoSEQ multiplex PCR, the TCRdb table keeps only in-frame clones and is missing some. The DNA gave D and trimming, while V, J and clone size come from that table. The data show 380,000 or so clones, more than 75% seen once. Germline assignment: CDR1 PRHDT and CDR2 FYEKMQ (reference sequence). The CDR3 covers 17 residues. The J segment lost 4 bases and the V segment lost 4 bases, leaving 12 bases of the junction unmatched.

The chain recombines TRBV13 with TRBJ1-4; TRBD1 matches 7 bases. Material for sequencing was peripheral blood. The origin of this receptor is a human donor with acute or convalescent COVID-19. The donor label of this sample is uncertain. The CDR3: CASSYKQGQSINEKLFF. CDR3 DNA sequence: TGTGCCAGCAGCTATAAACAGGGGCAGTCGATTAATGAAAAACTGTTTTTT.